The rows below give T cell receptor beta chains drawn from one sample of a study of blood T cell repertoires in COVID-19. Clones were read by immunoSEQ multiplex PCR, and TCRdb kept only the in-frame ones, dropping some. Found here are some 94,000 clones, around 86% of them singletons; the top ten hold more than 0.85%. Sample: peripheral blood. Every receptor here comes from a human donor in a cohort sampled during active COVID-19. Each CDR3 is given with its conserved first and last residue. A D gene is named only where the DNA matches it firmly. Expanded clones are given a class, and other clones once, few, many or no size at all.

clone_size | d_call | j_call | v_call | cdr3_nt | cdr3_aa
. | TRBD1 | TRBJ2-7 | TRBV2 | TGTGCCAGCAAACTCCGCGGGACAGGGACCCACGAGCAGTACTTC | CASKLRGTGTHEQYF
. | TRBD2 | TRBJ2-3 | TRBV4-2 | TGTGCCAGCAGCCAAGATGTGGGGACTAGCGACTGGGGGGCAGATACGCAGTATTTT | CASSQDVGTSDWGADTQYF
. | . | TRBJ1-1 | TRBV27 | TGTGCCAGTAGAGACTCGAGCATGAACACTGAAGCTTTCTTT | CASRDSSMNTEAFF
. | . | TRBJ2-3 | TRBV28 | TGTGCCAGCAGCGGACTCTTATTCACAGATACGCAGTATTTT | CASSGLLFTDTQYF
. | . | TRBJ2-7 | TRBV28 | TGTGCCAGCAGTTACCCCGCGGGGCGAGAGCAGTACTTC | CASSYPAGREQYF
few | TRBD2 | TRBJ2-1 | TRBV15 | TGTGCCACCAGCGGCGGGACTAGCGGCCACAATGAGCAGTTCTTC | CATSGGTSGHNEQFF
. | TRBD2 | TRBJ2-7 | TRBV5-1 | TGCGCCAGCAGCGTGACTAGCGGCACCACCTACGAGCAGTACTTC | CASSVTSGTTYEQYF
. | . | TRBJ1-2 | TRBV7-3 | TGTGCCAGCAGGGACACGGCCCTACTTAACTATGGCTACACCTTC | CASRDTALLNYGYTF
. | . | TRBJ2-7 | TRBV7-8 | TGTGCCAGCAGCCTCGGGACCGCGGGGCGCGAGCAGTACTTC | CASSLGTAGREQYF
. | . | TRBJ1-2 | TRBV28 | TGTGCCAGCAGCAGACAGCGAGGAGCTAACTATGGCTACACCTTC | CASSRQRGANYGYTF
. | TRBD1 | TRBJ2-3 | TRBV29-1 | TGCAGCGTTGAAGATCGGCGGACAGGGGCCCCCACAGATACGCAGTATTTT | CSVEDRRTGAPTDTQYF
. | . | TRBJ1-3 | TRBV6-1 | TGTGCCAGCAGTGAAGCGGCTATAGACTCTCTCGGTGGAAACACCATATATTTT | CASSEAAIDSLGGNTIYF
few | TRBD2 | TRBJ2-3 | TRBV6-5 | TGTGCCAGCAGTTTAGAAGCGGGAGGCACAGATACGCAGTATTTT | CASSLEAGGTDTQYF
. | . | TRBJ1-3 | TRBV9 | TGTGCCAGCAGCGCCACTCTCTCTGGAAACACCATATATTTT | CASSATLSGNTIYF
. | TRBD1 | TRBJ1-2 | TRBV6-4 | TGTGCCAGCAGTGACTCAGGACAGGGTAGAAGTGGCTACACCTTC | CASSDSGQGRSGYTF
. | TRBD2 | TRBJ2-3 | TRBV5-4 | TGTGCCAGCAGCTTAGAGCGGGGGCGCACAGATACGCAGTATTTT | CASSLERGRTDTQYF
once | TRBD1 | TRBJ1-2 | TRBV20-1 | TGCAGTGCTAGTTCGCCGGGACAGGGGAACTATGGCTACACCTTC | CSASSPGQGNYGYTF
. | TRBD1 | TRBJ1-5 | TRBV28 | TGTGCCAGCAGTTTCTTCGGACAGGGGGTTTCTCAGCCCCAGCATTTT | CASSFFGQGVSQPQHF
. | TRBD1 | TRBJ1-1 | TRBV19 | TGTGCCAGTAGACAATACAGGGGGACTGAAGCTTTCTTT | CASRQYRGTEAFF
. | . | TRBJ2-2 | TRBV28 | TGTGCCAGCTCCACCCAGTCGAACACCGGGGAGCTGTTTTTT | CASSTQSNTGELFF
. | TRBD2 | TRBJ2-7 | TRBV7-7 | TGTGCTAGCAGCTTAGGACCGGGACTAGCGGGAGGGAATGAGCAGTACTTC | CASSLGPGLAGGNEQYF
. | TRBD1 | TRBJ2-7 | TRBV19 | TGTGCCAGTAATACCGGGACAGGGGTGAGGGAGCAGTACTTC | CASNTGTGVREQYF
. | . | TRBJ1-2 | TRBV6-2/TRBV6-3 | TGTGCCAGCAGTTACACAGCAGTTAACTATGGCTACACCTTC | CASSYTAVNYGYTF
. | TRBD2 | TRBJ2-7 | TRBV28 | TGTGCCAGCAGTTTATCGACTAGCGGGGGATACGAGCAGTACTTC | CASSLSTSGGYEQYF